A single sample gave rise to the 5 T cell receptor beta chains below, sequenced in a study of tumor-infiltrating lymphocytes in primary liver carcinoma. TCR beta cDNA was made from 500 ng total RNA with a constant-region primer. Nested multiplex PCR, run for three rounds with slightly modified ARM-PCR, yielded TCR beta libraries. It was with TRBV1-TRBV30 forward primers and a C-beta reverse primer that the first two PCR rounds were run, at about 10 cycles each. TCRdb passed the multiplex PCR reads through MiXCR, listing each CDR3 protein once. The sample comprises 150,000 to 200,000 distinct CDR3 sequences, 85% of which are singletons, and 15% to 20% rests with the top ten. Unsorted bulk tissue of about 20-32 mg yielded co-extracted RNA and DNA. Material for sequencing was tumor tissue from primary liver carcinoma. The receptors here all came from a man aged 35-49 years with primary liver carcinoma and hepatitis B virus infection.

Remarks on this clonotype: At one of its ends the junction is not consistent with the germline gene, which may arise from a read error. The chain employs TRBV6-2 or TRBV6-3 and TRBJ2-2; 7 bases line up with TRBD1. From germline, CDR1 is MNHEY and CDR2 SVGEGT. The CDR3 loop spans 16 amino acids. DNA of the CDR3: TGTGCCAGCAGTTATGAGCAGGGGGTATACACCGGGGAACTGTTTTTT. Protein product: CASSYEQGVYTGELFF.

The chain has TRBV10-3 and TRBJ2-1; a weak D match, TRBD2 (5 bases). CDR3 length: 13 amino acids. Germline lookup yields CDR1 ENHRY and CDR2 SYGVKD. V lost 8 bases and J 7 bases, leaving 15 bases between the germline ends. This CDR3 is CAIRGIQGNEQFF. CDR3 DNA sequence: TGTGCCATCCGAGGGATTCAAGGTAATGAGCAGTTCTTC.

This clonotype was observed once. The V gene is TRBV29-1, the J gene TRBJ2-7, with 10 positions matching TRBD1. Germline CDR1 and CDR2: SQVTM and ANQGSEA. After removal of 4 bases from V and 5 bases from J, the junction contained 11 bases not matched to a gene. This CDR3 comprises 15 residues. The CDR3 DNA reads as TGCAGCGTTGCGGAATGGGACAGGGGAGTAAACGAGCAGTACTTC. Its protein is CSVAEWDRGVNEQYF.

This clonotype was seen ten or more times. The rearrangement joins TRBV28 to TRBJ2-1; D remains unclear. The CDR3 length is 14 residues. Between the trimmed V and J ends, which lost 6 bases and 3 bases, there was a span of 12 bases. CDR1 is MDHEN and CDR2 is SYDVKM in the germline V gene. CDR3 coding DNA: TGTGCCAGCAGCCCAGGTGGTTTCTACAATGAGCAGTTCTTC. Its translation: CASSPGGFYNEQFF.

CDR3 bases: TGTGCCAGCAGTTACTCCGACTTGGGACGTCAATCCTACGAGCAGTACTTC. This translates into CASSYSDLGRQSYEQYF. This rearrangement joins TRBV6-2 or TRBV6-3 to TRBJ2-7; D assignment may be TRBD1 or TRBD2 (5 bases each). This CDR3 is 17 amino acids long. The V end lost 0 bases, the J end lost 1 base, and 16 bases lay between the germline ends. Germline-derived CDR1 and CDR2 are MNHEY and SVGEGT.